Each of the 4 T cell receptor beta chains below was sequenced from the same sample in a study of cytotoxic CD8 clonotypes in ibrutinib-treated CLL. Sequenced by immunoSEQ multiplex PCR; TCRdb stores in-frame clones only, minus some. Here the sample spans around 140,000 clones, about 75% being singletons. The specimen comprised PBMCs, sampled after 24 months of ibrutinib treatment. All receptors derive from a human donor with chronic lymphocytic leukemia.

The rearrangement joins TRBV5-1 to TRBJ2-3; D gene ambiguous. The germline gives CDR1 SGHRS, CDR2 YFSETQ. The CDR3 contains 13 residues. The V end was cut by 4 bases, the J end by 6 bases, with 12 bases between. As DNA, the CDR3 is TGCGCCAGCAGCCAAAAAATGTGGGATACGCAGTATTTT. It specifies CASSQKMWDTQYF.

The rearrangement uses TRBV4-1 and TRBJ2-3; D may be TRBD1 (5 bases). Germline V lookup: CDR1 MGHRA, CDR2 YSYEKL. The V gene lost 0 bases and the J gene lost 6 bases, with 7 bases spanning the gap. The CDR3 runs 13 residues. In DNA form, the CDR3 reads TGCGCCAGCAGCCAAGAGTGGGGCGATACGCAGTATTTT. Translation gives CASSQEWGDTQYF.

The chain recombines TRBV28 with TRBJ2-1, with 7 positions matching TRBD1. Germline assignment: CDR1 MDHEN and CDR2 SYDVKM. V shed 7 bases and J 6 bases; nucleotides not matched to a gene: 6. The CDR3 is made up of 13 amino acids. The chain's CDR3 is CASTLTGVNEQFF. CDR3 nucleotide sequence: TGTGCCAGCACCCTTACAGGGGTCAATGAGCAGTTCTTC.

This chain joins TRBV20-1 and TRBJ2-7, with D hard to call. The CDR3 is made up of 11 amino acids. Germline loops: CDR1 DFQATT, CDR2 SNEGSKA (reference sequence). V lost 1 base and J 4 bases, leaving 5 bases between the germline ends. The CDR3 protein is CSARVQYEQYF. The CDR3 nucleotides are TGCAGTGCTAGAGTCCAGTACGAGCAGTACTTC.